This T cell receptor beta chain originates from a study of human T cells and chemical hapten exposure. MiXCR, applied by TCRdb to the RACE reads, yields one record per CDR3 protein. Of around 160,000 distinct CDR3 sequences listed, 13% to 15% are singletons. V was clipped by 0 bases and J by 4 bases, with 8 bases between them. The germline CDR1 and CDR2 sequences are SGHRS and YFSETQ. The CDR3 covers 14 residues. Described time point: patch test 1, 2 weeks after DPC sensitization. Treatment reported: therapeutic diphenylcyclopropenone sensitization with weekly scalp DPC. This receptor was taken from a woman in her thirties with alopecia areata. Some clones in this sample may be carry-over from other donors' samples. V and J are TRBV5-1 and TRBJ2-1; possible D gene TRBD1, 5 bases. Sequenced material: whole blood, taken in connection with sensitization to the hapten diphenylcyclopropenone (DPC). CDR3: CASSLGQRYNEQFF. CDR3 coding DNA: TGCGCCAGCAGCTTGGGACAGCGATACAATGAGCAGTTCTTC.